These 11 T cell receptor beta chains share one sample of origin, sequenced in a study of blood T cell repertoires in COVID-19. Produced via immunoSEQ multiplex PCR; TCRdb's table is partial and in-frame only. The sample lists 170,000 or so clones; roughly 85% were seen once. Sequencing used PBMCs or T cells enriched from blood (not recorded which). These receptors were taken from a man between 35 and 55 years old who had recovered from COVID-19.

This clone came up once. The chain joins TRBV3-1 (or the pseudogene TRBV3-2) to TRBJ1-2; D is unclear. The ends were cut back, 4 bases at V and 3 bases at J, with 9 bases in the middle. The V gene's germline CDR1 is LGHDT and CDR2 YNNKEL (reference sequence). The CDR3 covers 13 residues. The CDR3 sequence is CASSRSADYGYTF. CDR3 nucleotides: TGTGCCAGCAGCCGGAGCGCGGACTATGGCTACACCTTC.

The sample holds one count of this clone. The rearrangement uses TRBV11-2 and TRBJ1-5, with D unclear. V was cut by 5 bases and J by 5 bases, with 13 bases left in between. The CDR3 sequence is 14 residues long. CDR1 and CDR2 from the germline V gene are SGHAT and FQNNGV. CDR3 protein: CASSLASFDQPQHF. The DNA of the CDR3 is TGTGCCAGCAGCCTTGCGTCTTTCGATCAGCCCCAGCATTTT.

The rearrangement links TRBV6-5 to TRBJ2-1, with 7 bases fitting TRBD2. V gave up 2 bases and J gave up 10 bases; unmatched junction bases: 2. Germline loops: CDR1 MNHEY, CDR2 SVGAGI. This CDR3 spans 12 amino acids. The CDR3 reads CASSYGGDEQFF. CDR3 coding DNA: TGTGCCAGCAGTTACGGGGGGGACGAGCAGTTCTTC.

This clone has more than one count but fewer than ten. The CDR3 sequence: CASSRVGRGQVEAFF. The CDR3 DNA reads TGTGCCAGCAGCAGGGTTGGGCGGGGACAGGTTGAAGCTTTCTTT. This chain joins TRBV5-6 and TRBJ1-1; 8 bases line up with TRBD1. Germline V gene data show CDR1 as SGHDT and CDR2 as YYEEEE. With V trimmed by 4 bases and J by 7 bases, 12 bases remained unmatched. The CDR3 has 15 residues.

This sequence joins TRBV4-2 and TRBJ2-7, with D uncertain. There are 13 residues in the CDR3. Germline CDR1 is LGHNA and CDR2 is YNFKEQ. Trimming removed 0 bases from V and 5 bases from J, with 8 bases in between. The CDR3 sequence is CASSQDRAHEQYF. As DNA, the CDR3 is TGTGCCAGCAGCCAAGATCGCGCCCACGAGCAGTACTTC.

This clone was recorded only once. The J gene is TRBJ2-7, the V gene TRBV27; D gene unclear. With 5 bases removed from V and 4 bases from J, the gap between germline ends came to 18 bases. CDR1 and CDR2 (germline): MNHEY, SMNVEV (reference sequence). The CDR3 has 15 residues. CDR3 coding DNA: TGTGCCAGCAGTCCTAAGGAGAATTTCCTTTACGAGCAGTACTTC. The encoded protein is CASSPKENFLYEQYF.

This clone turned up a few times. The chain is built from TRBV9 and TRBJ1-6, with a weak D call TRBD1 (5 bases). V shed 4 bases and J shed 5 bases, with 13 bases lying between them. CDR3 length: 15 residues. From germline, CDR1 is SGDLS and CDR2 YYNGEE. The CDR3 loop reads CASSPRGFDNSPLHF. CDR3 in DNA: TGTGCCAGCAGCCCCCGGGGGTTCGATAATTCACCCCTCCACTTT.

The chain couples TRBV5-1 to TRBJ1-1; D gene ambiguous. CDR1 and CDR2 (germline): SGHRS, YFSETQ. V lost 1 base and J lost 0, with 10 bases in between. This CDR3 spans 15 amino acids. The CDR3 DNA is TGCGCCAGCAGCTTGAATGCAGGAATGAACACTGAAGCTTTCTTT. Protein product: CASSLNAGMNTEAFF.

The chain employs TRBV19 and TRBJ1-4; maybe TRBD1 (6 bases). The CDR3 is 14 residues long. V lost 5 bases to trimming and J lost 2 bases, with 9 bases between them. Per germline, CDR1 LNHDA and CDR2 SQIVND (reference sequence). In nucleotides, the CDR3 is TGTGCCAGTAGTCTACAGGGTACTAATGAAAAACTGTTTTTT. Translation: CASSLQGTNEKLFF. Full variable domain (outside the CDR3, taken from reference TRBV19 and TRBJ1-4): DGGITQSPKYLFRKEGQNVTLSCEQNLNHDAMYWYRQDPGQGLRLIYYSQIVNDFQKGDIAEGYSVSREKKESFPLTVTSAQKNPTAFYLCASSLQGTNEKLFFGSGTQLSVL.

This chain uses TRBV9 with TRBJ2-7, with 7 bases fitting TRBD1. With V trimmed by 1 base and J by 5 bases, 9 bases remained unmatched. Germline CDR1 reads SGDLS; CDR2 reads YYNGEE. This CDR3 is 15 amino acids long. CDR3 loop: CASSVSAGGWNEQYF. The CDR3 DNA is TGTGCCAGCAGCGTATCGGCAGGGGGTTGGAACGAGCAGTACTTC. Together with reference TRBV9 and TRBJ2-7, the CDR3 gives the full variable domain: DSGVTQTPKHLITATGQRVTLRCSPRSGDLSVYWYQQSLDQGLQFLIQYYNGEERAKGNILERFSAQQFPDLHSELNLSSLELGDSALYFCASSVSAGGWNEQYFGPGTRLTVT.

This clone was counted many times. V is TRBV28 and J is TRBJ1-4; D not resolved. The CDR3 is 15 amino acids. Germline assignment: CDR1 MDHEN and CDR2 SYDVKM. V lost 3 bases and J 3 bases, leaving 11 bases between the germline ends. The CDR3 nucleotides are TGTGCCAGCAGTTTCGAGGGCACGGCTAATGAAAAACTGTTTTTT. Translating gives CASSFEGTANEKLFF.